These 16 T cell receptor beta chains originate from one sample sequenced in a study of CD8+CD57+ T cells in acquired aplastic anemia. All patients picked for sequencing had shown, by flow cytometry, an expansion of CD8+CD57+ cells. The template used for profiling TCR beta VDJ and CDR3 was genomic DNA. MiXCR was run by TCRdb on the reads, yielding one entry per CDR3 protein. Of 75,000 to 100,000 distinct CDR3 sequences listed, roughly two thirds were seen once; the top ten hold approximately 60%. Sequenced sample: sorted CD4+, CD8+, or CD8+CD57+ T cells (not recorded which) from PBMCs. These TCRs come from a human donor with aplastic anemia.

In the case of this clonotype: Because the CDR3 is missing its conserved closing phenylalanine or tryptophan, this is likely a read error. The CDR3 coding sequence is TGTGCCAGCAGTGAGGGGACAGGGGGTAGATCGGACACTGAAGCTTTCTCT. Encoded protein: CASSEGTGGRSDTEAFS. The chain uses TRBV25-1 and TRBJ1-1; 11 nucleotides line up with TRBD1. Germline CDR1 MGHDK, CDR2 SYGVNS. The CDR3 runs to 17 residues. Trimming at V came to 3 bases and at J to 3 bases, leaving 9 bases not matched to a gene.

This chain's CDR3 is CSASRGQWNTGELFF. As DNA, the CDR3 is TGCAGTGCTAGTCGGGGACAGTGGAACACCGGGGAGCTGTTTTTT. The rearrangement links TRBV20-1 to TRBJ2-2, with 7 bases matching TRBD1. The trim removed 3 bases at V and 1 base at J, leaving 5 bases unmatched. This CDR3 is built from 15 residues. Germline CDR1 DFQATT, CDR2 SNEGSKA (reference sequence).

Comment on this clonotype: A junction end diverges from the germline sequence, so it may reflect a read error. This chain links TRBV6-4 with TRBJ2-2, with a tentative D call TRBD2 (6 bases). The CDR3 runs to 16 residues. Germline V gene data show CDR1 as MRHNA and CDR2 as SNTAGT. CDR3 in amino acids: CASSDSRGANTGELFF. Here the CDR3 DNA reads TGCGCCAGCAGTGACTCGCGGGGAGCGAACACCGGGGAGCTGTTTTTT.

The rearrangement uses TRBV2 and TRBJ2-7, with TRBD2 identical over 12 bases. This CDR3 has 15 amino acids. From germline, CDR1 is SNHLY and CDR2 FYNNEI. With V trimmed by 4 bases and J by 5 bases, 6 bases remained unmatched. The CDR3 DNA follows: TGTGCCAGCAGTGGGACTAGCGGGGTTCGGGACGAGCAGTACTTC. It yields the protein CASSGTSGVRDEQYF.

In its sample, this clonotype was seen once. Without the conserved terminal phenylalanine or tryptophan, this CDR3 likely stems from a read error. CDR3 sequence reads: CASSEILGTSTDTQYL. The CDR3 coding sequence is TGTGCCAGCAGTGAGATTTTGGGTACTAGCACAGATACGCAGTATCTT. V gene TRBV25-1 combines with J gene TRBJ2-3, with no clear D. The germline CDR1 and CDR2 sequences are MGHDK and SYGVNS. Trimming removed 3 bases from V and 0 bases from J, with 13 bases in between. CDR3 length: 16 amino acids.

The J gene is TRBJ1-1, the V gene TRBV20-1, with unresolved D. Germline V gene data show CDR1 as DFQATT and CDR2 as SNEGSKA (reference sequence). This CDR3 has 13 residues. V gave up 6 bases and J gave up 1 base, with 12 bases separating them. The CDR3 is CSAYVDWNTEAFF. The CDR3 region has the DNA TGCAGTGCCTACGTAGACTGGAACACTGAAGCTTTCTTT.

V is TRBV2 and J is TRBJ2-5; D unresolved. The CDR3 is made up of 13 amino acids. Looked up from germline, CDR1 is SNHLY and CDR2 is FYNNEI. The V and J ends lost 4 bases and 5 bases respectively, with 11 bases between them. The CDR3 protein is CASSGGLYETQYF. For the CDR3, the DNA is TGTGCCAGCAGTGGCGGTCTCTATGAGACCCAGTACTTC.

The chain uses TRBV20-1 and TRBJ2-3, with D perhaps matching TRBD2 (6 bases). V lost 7 bases and J lost 2, with 13 bases in between. The CDR3 is made up of 13 amino acids. CDR1 DFQATT and CDR2 SNEGSKA come from the germline V gene (reference sequence). The DNA for the CDR3 is TGCAGTGTTGACGGGGAGGTCACAGATACGCAGTATTTT. As protein: CSVDGEVTDTQYF.

This clonotype has just a few counts. Its ends do not fully match the called genes, so a read error is possible. The chain joins TRBV2 to TRBJ1-1, with no clear D. Germline V gives CDR1 SNHLY, CDR2 FYNNEI. This CDR3 spans 12 amino acids. CDR3 amino acids: CASREVGGEAFF. CDR3 DNA sequence: TGTGCCAGCAGGGAAGTCGGAGGGGAAGCTTTCTTT.

The genes are TRBV6-5 and TRBJ1-1; D may be TRBD1 (6 bases). Germline CDR1 reads MNHEY; CDR2 reads SVGAGI. Trimming shortened V by 2 bases and J by 1 base, and 8 bases separated the two germline ends. This CDR3 is 14 amino acids long. This CDR3 reads CASSYRDKNTEAFF. In DNA form, the CDR3 reads TGTGCCAGCAGTTACCGGGACAAGAACACTGAAGCTTTCTTT.

The CDR3: CASSEYGAGVYNEQFF. CDR3 sequence (DNA): TGTGCCAGCAGTGAATATGGGGCGGGAGTTTACAATGAGCAGTTCTTC. The chain has TRBV25-1 and TRBJ2-1; 7 bases agree with TRBD2. This CDR3 region has 16 residues. V was clipped by 0 bases and J by 4 bases; unmatched bases: 6. Looked up from germline, CDR1 is MGHDK and CDR2 is SYGVNS.

The rearrangement joins TRBV15 to TRBJ2-7; TRBD2 aligns across 7 bases. V was clipped by 0 bases and J by 6 bases; unmatched bases: 17. The germline CDR1 and CDR2 sequences are LNHNV and YYDKDF (reference sequence). The CDR3 contains 18 residues. The CDR3 DNA sequence: TGTGCCACCAGCAGAGATCTTCCAATATGGCCGGGAGGTAGCGAGCAGTACTTC. It specifies CATSRDLPIWPGGSEQYF.

The chain employs TRBV5-4 and TRBJ1-1, with no clear D. V shed 2 bases and J shed 7 bases, with 6 bases lying between them. The CDR3 has 11 residues. Germline V gene sequence: CDR1 SGHNT, CDR2 YYREEE (reference sequence). CDR3 nucleotide sequence: TGTGCCAGCAGCTTAGGGCGTGAAGCTTTCTTT. It specifies CASSLGREAFF.

The chain has TRBV6-5 and TRBJ2-7; D is possibly TRBD1 (5 bases). There are 13 residues in the CDR3. Trimming shortened V by 4 bases and J by 2 bases, and 9 bases separated the two germline ends. The germline CDR1 and CDR2 sequences are MNHEY and SVGAGI. The chain's CDR3 is CASSSGKPYEQYF. The CDR3 DNA follows: TGTGCCAGCAGTTCAGGGAAACCCTACGAGCAGTACTTC.

The gene calls are TRBV20-1 and TRBJ2-1; a weak D match, TRBD1 (6 bases). This CDR3 comprises 14 residues. The germline gives CDR1 DFQATT, CDR2 SNEGSKA (reference sequence). Trimming removed 3 bases from V and 5 bases from J, with 14 bases in between. This chain's CDR3 is CSASPGVVNNEQFF. The CDR3 DNA follows: TGCAGTGCTAGTCCAGGGGTGGTGAACAATGAGCAGTTCTTC.

The chain combines TRBV20-1 with TRBJ2-7; D unresolved. The CDR3 consists of 11 residues. Trimming stripped 5 bases from V and 4 bases from J, with 9 bases between. CDR1 is DFQATT and CDR2 is SNEGSKA in the germline V gene (reference sequence). CDR3 sequence (DNA): TGCAGTGCTTCAGACGGGTACGAGCAGTACTTC. It encodes CSASDGYEQYF.